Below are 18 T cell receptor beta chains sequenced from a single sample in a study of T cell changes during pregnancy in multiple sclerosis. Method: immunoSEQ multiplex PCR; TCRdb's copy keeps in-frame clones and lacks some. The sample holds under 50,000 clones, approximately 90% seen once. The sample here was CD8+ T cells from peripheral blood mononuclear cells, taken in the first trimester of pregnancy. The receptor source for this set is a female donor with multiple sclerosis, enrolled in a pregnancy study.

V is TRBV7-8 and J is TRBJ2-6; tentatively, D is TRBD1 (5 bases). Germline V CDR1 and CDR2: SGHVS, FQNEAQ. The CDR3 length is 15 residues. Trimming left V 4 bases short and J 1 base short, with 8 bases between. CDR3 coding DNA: TGTGCCAGCAGCTCTACAGGTTCTGGGGCCAACGTCCTGACTTTC. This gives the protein CASSSTGSGANVLTF.

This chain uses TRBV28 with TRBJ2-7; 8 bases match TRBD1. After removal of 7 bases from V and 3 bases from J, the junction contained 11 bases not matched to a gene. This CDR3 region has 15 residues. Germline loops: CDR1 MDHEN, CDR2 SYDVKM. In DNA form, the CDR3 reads TGTGCCAGCACCACCCGCGACAGGGGTCTCTACGAGCAGTACTTC. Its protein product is CASTTRDRGLYEQYF. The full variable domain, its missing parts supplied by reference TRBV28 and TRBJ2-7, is DVKVTQSSRYLVKRTGEKVFLECVQDMDHENMFWYRQDPGLGLRLIYFSYDVKMKEKGDIPEGYSVSREKKERFSLILESASTNQTSMYLCASTTRDRGLYEQYFGPGTRLTVT.

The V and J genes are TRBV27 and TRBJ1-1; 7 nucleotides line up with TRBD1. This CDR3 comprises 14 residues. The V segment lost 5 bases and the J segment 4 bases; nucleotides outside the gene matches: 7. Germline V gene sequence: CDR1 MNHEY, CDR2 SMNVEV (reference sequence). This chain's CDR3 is CASSTRGTVTEAFF. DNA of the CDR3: TGTGCCAGCAGTACCAGGGGGACGGTCACTGAAGCTTTCTTT.

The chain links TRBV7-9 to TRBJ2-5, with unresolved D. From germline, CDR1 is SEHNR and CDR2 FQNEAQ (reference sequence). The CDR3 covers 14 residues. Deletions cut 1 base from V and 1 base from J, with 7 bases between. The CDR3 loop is CASSLVGSQETQYF. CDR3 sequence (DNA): TGTGCCAGCAGCTTAGTTGGCAGCCAAGAGACCCAGTACTTC. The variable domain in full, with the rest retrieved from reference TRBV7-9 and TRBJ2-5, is DTGVSQNPRHKITKRGQNVTFRCDPISEHNRLYWYRQTLGQGPEFLTYFQNEAQLEKSRLLSDRFSAERPKGSFSTLEIQRTEQGDSAMYLCASSLVGSQETQYFGPGTRLLVL.

CDR3 in DNA: TGTGCCAGCAGCTTAGCGTTTGCGTTCAACAATGAGCAGTTCTTC. It is translated as CASSLAFAFNNEQFF. The rearrangement links TRBV7-8 to TRBJ2-1; no clear D. Germline V gene lookup returns CDR1 SGHVS and CDR2 FQNEAQ. The CDR3 is 15 residues long. The V gene lost 0 bases and the J gene lost 5 bases, with 11 bases spanning the gap.

CDR3 residues: CASEASGGSHNEQFF. DNA for the CDR3: TGTGCCAGCGAAGCTAGCGGGGGAAGCCACAATGAGCAGTTCTTC. The chain recombines TRBV6-5 with TRBJ2-1; 10 positions match TRBD2. Germline V gene lookup returns CDR1 MNHEY and CDR2 SVGAGI. This CDR3 is 15 amino acids long. V was clipped by 8 bases and J by 5 bases; unmatched bases: 9.

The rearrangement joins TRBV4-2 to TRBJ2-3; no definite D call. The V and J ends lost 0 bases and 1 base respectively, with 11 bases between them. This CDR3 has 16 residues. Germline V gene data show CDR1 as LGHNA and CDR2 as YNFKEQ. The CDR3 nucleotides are TGTGCCAGCAGCCAAGAAAGAGATTCGGGCACAGATACGCAGTATTTT. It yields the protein CASSQERDSGTDTQYF.

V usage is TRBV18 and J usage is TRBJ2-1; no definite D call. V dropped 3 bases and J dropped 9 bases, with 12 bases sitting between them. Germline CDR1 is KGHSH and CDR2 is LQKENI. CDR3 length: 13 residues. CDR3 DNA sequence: TGTGCCAGCTCACCCCGCTTGAGAGTTGAGCAGTTCTTC. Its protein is CASSPRLRVEQFF.

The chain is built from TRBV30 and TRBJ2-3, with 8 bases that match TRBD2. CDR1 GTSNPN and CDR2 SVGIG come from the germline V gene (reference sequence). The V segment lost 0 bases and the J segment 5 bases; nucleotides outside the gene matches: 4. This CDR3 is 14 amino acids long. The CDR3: CAWSVGGGLDTQYF. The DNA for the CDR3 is TGTGCCTGGAGTGTGGGCGGGGGGTTAGATACGCAGTATTTT.

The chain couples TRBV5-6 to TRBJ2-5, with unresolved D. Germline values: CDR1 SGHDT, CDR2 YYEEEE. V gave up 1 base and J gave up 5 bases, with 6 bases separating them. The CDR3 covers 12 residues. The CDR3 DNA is TGTGCCAGCAGCTTGATGCGGGAGACCCAGTACTTC. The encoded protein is CASSLMRETQYF.

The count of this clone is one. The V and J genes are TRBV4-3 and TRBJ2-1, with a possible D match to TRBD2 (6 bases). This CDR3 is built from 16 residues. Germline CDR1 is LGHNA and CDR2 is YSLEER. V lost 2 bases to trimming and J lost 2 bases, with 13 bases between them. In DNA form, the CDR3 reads TGCGCCAGCAGCCAAACCCCGACTAGGACCTACAATGAGCAGTTCTTC. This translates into CASSQTPTRTYNEQFF.

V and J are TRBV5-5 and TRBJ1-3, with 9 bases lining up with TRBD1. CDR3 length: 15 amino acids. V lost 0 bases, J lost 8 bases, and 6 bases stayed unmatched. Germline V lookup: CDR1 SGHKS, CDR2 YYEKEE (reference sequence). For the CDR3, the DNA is TGTGCCAGCAGCTTGGGGACAGGGGAGTGGGACACCATATATTTT. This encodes CASSLGTGEWDTIYF.

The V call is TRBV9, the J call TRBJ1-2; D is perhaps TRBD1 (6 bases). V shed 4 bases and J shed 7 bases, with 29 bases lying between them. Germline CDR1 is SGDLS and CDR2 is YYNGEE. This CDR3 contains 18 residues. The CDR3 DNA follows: TGTGCCAGCAGCCACGAAATATTCCGGGACACAGGGCCTTCTGGCTACACCTTC. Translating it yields CASSHEIFRDTGPSGYTF.

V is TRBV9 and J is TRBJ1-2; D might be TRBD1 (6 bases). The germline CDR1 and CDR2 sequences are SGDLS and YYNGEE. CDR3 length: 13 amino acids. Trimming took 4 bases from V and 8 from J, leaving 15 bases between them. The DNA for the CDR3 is TGTGCCAGCAGCCGGGGGGGCTCGGACGGCTACACCTTC. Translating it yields CASSRGGSDGYTF.

CDR3 protein: CASSPAGARYEQYF. CDR3 DNA: TGTGCCAGCAGCCCTGCAGGGGCGCGATACGAGCAGTACTTC. The gene calls are TRBV6-5 and TRBJ2-7, with D perhaps TRBD1 (6 bases). The CDR3 runs 14 residues. Trimming pared 6 bases from V and 4 bases from J, leaving 16 bases between. From germline, CDR1 is MNHEY and CDR2 SVGAGI.

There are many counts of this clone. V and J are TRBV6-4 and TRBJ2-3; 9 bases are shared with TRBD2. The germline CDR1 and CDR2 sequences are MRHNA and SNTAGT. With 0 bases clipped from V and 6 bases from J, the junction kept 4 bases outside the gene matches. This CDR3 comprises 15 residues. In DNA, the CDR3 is TGTGCCAGCAGTGACTCTAGCGGGGGTCCTGATACGCAGTATTTT. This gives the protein CASSDSSGGPDTQYF.

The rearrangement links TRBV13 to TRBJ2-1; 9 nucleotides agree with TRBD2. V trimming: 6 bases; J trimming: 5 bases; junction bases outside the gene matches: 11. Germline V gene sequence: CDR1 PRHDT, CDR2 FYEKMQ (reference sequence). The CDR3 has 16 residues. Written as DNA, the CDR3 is TGTGCCAGCAGTTTACCCGGGACTAGCCCCCACAATGAGCAGTTCTTC. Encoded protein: CASSLPGTSPHNEQFF.

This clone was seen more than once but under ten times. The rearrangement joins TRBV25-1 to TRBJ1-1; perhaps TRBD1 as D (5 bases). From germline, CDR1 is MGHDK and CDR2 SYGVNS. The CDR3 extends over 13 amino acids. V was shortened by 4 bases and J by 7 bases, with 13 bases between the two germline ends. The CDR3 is CASSGGDGGEAFF. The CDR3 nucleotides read TGTGCCAGCAGTGGGGGGGACGGGGGTGAAGCTTTCTTT.